This T cell receptor beta chain stems from a study of OX40 agonist ivuxolimab in advanced cancers. The wider study: At doses from 0.01 to 10 mg/kg, patients were given intravenous ivuxolimab every 2 weeks. Study-wide points: There were, on average, more expanded clones in CD8+ T cells than in CD4+. Some nonresponders likewise displayed low normalized T-cell clonal expansion. The authors did not determine the antigen specificity of the expanded peripheral T cells.

As regards this clone: Its antigen is not known.

Method: immunoSEQ multiplex PCR; TCRdb's copy keeps in-frame clones and lacks some. The table shows 60,000 to 80,000 clones, with more than 65% occurring only once. The receptor was derived from an adult with an advanced solid tumor such as melanoma, head and neck, liver or kidney cancer. This sample comprised CD4+ or CD8+ T cells sorted from blood, obtained in a trial of the OX40 agonist ivuxolimab.

Here the CDR3 reads CASSFLGTGRETQYF. CDR3 nucleotide sequence: TGTGCCAGCAGCTTTCTTGGGACAGGGAGGGAGACCCAGTACTTC. V gene TRBV5-4 combines with J gene TRBJ2-5; 9 positions agree with TRBD1. The length of the CDR3 is 15 residues. Germline V lookup: CDR1 SGHNT, CDR2 YYREEE (reference sequence). V was clipped by 2 bases and J by 5 bases; unmatched bases: 7. Drawing the rest from reference TRBV5-4 and TRBJ2-5, the complete variable domain is ETGVTQSPTHLIKTRGQQVTLRCSSQSGHNTVSWYQQALGQGPQFIFQYYREEENGRGNFPPRFSGLQFPNYSSELNVNALELDDSALYLCASSFLGTGRETQYFGPGTRLLVL.